The source of this TCR beta chain is a study of shared clonotypes between healthy human individuals. Study conclusions and caveats: Relative to memory subsets, naive subsets generally showed larger estimated richness. The four-donor shared clonotypes exceeded non-shared clonotypes in generation probability, with non-shared ones scoring lower.

A split of CD4+ cells into CD45RA+ naive and CD45RA-negative memory subsets was performed. Original handling: Owing to the provision of junction-only sequences devoid of quality scores by immunoSEQ, filtering differed. Here immunoSEQ multiplex PCR was the method, and the copy in TCRdb shows in-frame clones only, minus some. V and J calls and clone size are those listed in that table; D and trimming were worked out from the DNA. The profile shows 1.6 million or so clones, 98% of them singletons. The CDR3 spans 16 residues. The V gene end was trimmed by 0 bases and the J gene end by 5 bases; junction bases not matched to a gene: 10. Germline loops: CDR1 SGHNT, CDR2 YYREEE (reference sequence). A note on this clone: No antigen is known for it.

The sequenced material came from naive CD4+ T cells sorted from blood. Described subset: CD45RA+ positively selected. The origin of this receptor is a man aged 30 to 45 in good health. The rearrangement joins TRBV5-4 to TRBJ2-5, with 7 bases that match TRBD2. The CDR3: CASSLAGVAGTETQYF. Written as DNA, the CDR3 is TGTGCCAGCAGCTTGGCCGGGGTAGCGGGTACGGAGACCCAGTACTTC.